The 16 T cell receptor beta chains presented below share a single source sample, sequenced in a study of T cell responses to AZD1222 COVID-19 vaccine. Only in-frame clones appear in the TCRdb table, and some are missing; sequencing was by immunoSEQ multiplex PCR. Among about 170,000 clones listed, roughly 89% were seen once. Material: peripheral blood, obtained on day 0 of AZD1222 vaccination. The receptors were sampled from an adult in good health.

This chain connects TRBV7-3 to TRBJ2-3; D may be TRBD1 (5 bases). The CDR3 has 15 residues. V lost 1 base and J 2 bases, leaving 10 bases between the germline ends. CDR1 and CDR2 (germline): SGHTA, FQGTGA. CDR3 sequence: CASSLNTGYTDTQYF. In DNA form, the CDR3 reads TGTGCCAGCAGCTTAAACACAGGATACACAGATACGCAGTATTTT.

This sequence joins TRBV7-2 and TRBJ2-5; D unresolved. There are 16 residues in the CDR3. The V and J ends lost 5 bases and 2 bases respectively, with 18 bases between them. Looked up from germline, CDR1 is SGHTA and CDR2 is FQGNSA. The CDR3 protein is CASSAQVVDRQETQYF. CDR3 DNA sequence: TGTGCCAGCAGCGCCCAGGTGGTAGATCGACAAGAGACCCAGTACTTC. Based on the CDR3 plus reference TRBV7-2 and TRBJ2-5, the full variable domain is GAGVSQSPSNKVTEKGKDVELRCDPISGHTALYWYRQSLGQGLEFLIYFQGNSAPDKSGLPSDRFSAERTGGSVSTLTIQRTQQEDSAVYLCASSAQVVDRQETQYFGPGTRLLVL.

The chain joins TRBV28 to TRBJ1-6; 11 bases match TRBD1. Trimming removed 2 bases from V and 5 bases from J; junction bases left unmatched: 2. The CDR3 has 16 amino acids. The germline CDR1 and CDR2 sequences are MDHEN and SYDVKM. The CDR3 is CASSLRTGGNNSPLHF. For the CDR3, the DNA is TGTGCCAGCAGTTTACGGACAGGGGGCAATAATTCACCCCTCCACTTT. The whole variable domain, filled in from reference TRBV28 and TRBJ1-6, reads DVKVTQSSRYLVKRTGEKVFLECVQDMDHENMFWYRQDPGLGLRLIYFSYDVKMKEKGDIPEGYSVSREKKERFSLILESASTNQTSMYLCASSLRTGGNNSPLHFGNGTRLTVT.

The chain has TRBV11-1 and TRBJ1-2; possibly TRBD1 for D (5 bases). This CDR3 contains 15 residues. Per germline, CDR1 SGHAT and CDR2 FQDESV (reference sequence). Trimming left V 0 bases short and J 8 bases short, with 16 bases between. CDR3 nucleotide sequence: TGTGCCAGCAGCTTAGCGCCCGGGACCCTGATGGGCTACACCTTC. Its protein is CASSLAPGTLMGYTF. Filled out from reference TRBV11-1 and TRBJ1-2, the complete variable domain reads EAEVAQSPRYKITEKSQAVAFWCDPISGHATLYWYRQILGQGPELLVQFQDESVVDDSQLPKDRFSAERLKGVDSTLKIQPAELGDSAMYLCASSLAPGTLMGYTFGSGTRLTVV.

The genes are TRBV19 and TRBJ2-5, with D unclear. The CDR3 has 15 amino acids. Trimming cost V 1 base and J 0 bases, with 9 bases left between them. Looked up from germline, CDR1 is LNHDA and CDR2 is SQIVND (reference sequence). CDR3 DNA sequence: TGTGCCAGTAGTATAGGAGGCACCCACCAAGAGACCCAGTACTTC. Its protein is CASSIGGTHQETQYF.

The rearrangement joins TRBV21-1 to TRBJ1-1. TRBV21-1 is described as a pseudogene. This CDR3 is 13 amino acids long. CDR3 protein: CASSKGGNTEAFF. DNA for the CDR3: TGTGCCAGCAGCAAAGGGGGGAACACTGAAGCTTTCTTT.

This chain connects TRBV7-9 to TRBJ2-1; 15 bases are a match to TRBD2. After removal of 1 base from V and 4 bases from J, the junction contained 8 bases not matched to a gene. CDR3 size: 19 residues. CDR1 is SEHNR and CDR2 is FQNEAQ in the germline V gene (reference sequence). DNA for the CDR3: TGTGCCAGCAGCTTAGACCGGACTAGCGGGAGGGCCCAATACAATGAGCAGTTCTTC. Protein: CASSLDRTSGRAQYNEQFF.

The chain employs TRBV6-5 and TRBJ2-2, with D unclear. The CDR3 is 12 residues long. V gave up 7 bases and J gave up 7 bases, with 10 bases separating them. The germline V gene encodes CDR1 MNHEY and CDR2 SVGAGI. This CDR3 reads CASTVRIGELFF. The CDR3 DNA reads TGTGCCAGCACCGTGAGAATCGGGGAGCTGTTTTTT.

The chain couples TRBV19 to TRBJ2-2, with a weak D call TRBD2 (7 bases). Trimming took 6 bases from V and 5 from J, leaving 19 bases between them. The CDR3 length is 16 residues. Germline V lookup: CDR1 LNHDA, CDR2 SQIVND (reference sequence). The CDR3 DNA sequence: TGTGCCAGTAGCCTCCTAGGGGGGGCGCGGACCGGGGAGCTGTTTTTT. Protein product: CASSLLGGARTGELFF.

Note on this clone: The same CDR3 also results from other DNA sequences found in this sample. This chain joins TRBV12-5 and TRBJ2-7, with D possibly matching TRBD1 (6 bases). The CDR3 totals 15 residues. Germline CDR1 reads LGHNT; CDR2 reads FRNRAP. Trimming cost V 0 bases and J 2 bases, with 11 bases left between them. The CDR3 coding sequence is TGTGCTAGTGGTTTGGTACTGGGGGCGACCTACGAGCAGTACTTC. It encodes CASGLVLGATYEQYF.

This chain joins TRBV6-6 and TRBJ2-5, with D possibly being TRBD1 or TRBD2 (5 bases each). The CDR3 loop spans 14 amino acids. Germline V lookup: CDR1 MNHNY, CDR2 SVGAGI (reference sequence). V shed 3 bases and J shed 7 bases, with 15 bases lying between them. CDR3 protein: CASSYPGGGVTQYF. In nucleotides, the CDR3 is TGTGCCAGCAGTTATCCTGGGGGTGGGGTGACCCAGTACTTC.

The J gene is TRBJ1-4, the V gene TRBV19; D ambiguous. The CDR3 consists of 12 residues. V gave up 4 bases and J gave up 6 bases, with 6 bases separating them. Germline V lookup: CDR1 LNHDA, CDR2 SQIVND (reference sequence). CDR3 bases: TGTGCCAGTAGTAAAGGGTATGAAAAACTGTTTTTT. It specifies CASSKGYEKLFF.

V gene TRBV28 combines with J gene TRBJ2-4; D possibly uses TRBD1 or TRBD2 (6 bases each). The ends were cut back, 10 bases at V and 0 bases at J, with 13 bases in the middle. Looked up from germline, CDR1 is MDHEN and CDR2 is SYDVKM. The length of the CDR3 is 14 residues. The CDR3 sequence is CAIKGGPAKNIQYF. CDR3 sequence (DNA): TGTGCCATAAAGGGGGGCCCAGCCAAAAACATTCAGTACTTC.

This sequence joins TRBV19 and TRBJ1-5; the D gene is possibly TRBD1 (5 bases). Germline V gene data show CDR1 as LNHDA and CDR2 as SQIVND (reference sequence). V was cut by 2 bases and J by 7 bases, with 15 bases left in between. This CDR3 is 15 amino acids long. CDR3 nucleotides: TGTGCCAGTAGTATAATCTGGCAGGGAAGCCAGCCCCAGCATTTT. It specifies CASSIIWQGSQPQHF.

The V and J genes are TRBV7-2 and TRBJ2-2; D is undetermined. The germline gives CDR1 SGHTA, CDR2 FQGNSA. Deletions cut 0 bases from V and 0 bases from J, with 5 bases between. The CDR3 is made up of 15 amino acids. The CDR3 DNA reads TGTGCCAGCAGCTTAGCTAACACGAACACCGGGGAGCTGTTTTTT. Translation: CASSLANTNTGELFF.

CDR3 coding DNA: TGTGCCAGCAGTTACGGCCAGACAGCAACTAATGAAAAACTGTTTTTT. Translated, it gives CASSYGQTATNEKLFF. The chain uses TRBV6-5 and TRBJ1-4, with a possible D match to TRBD1 (5 bases). V was clipped by 2 bases and J by 0 bases, with 10 bases between them. CDR3 length: 16 amino acids. Germline V gene lookup returns CDR1 MNHEY and CDR2 SVGAGI.